This T cell receptor beta chain originates from a study of blood T cell repertoires in COVID-19. As processed by the authors: Reference gene primer amplification gave estimated nucleated cell counts. The assay was immunoSEQ multiplex PCR, and TCRdb's table has in-frame clones only and misses some. V and J calls and clone size are as listed in that table; D and trimming were resolved from the DNA. The table records roughly 140,000 clones, about 80% of them present only once. Germline-derived CDR1 and CDR2 are MDHEN and SYDVKM. Trimming removed 3 bases from V and 0 bases from J, with 26 bases in between. CDR3 length: 20 amino acids.

Sequenced: PBMCs or T cells enriched from blood (not recorded which). The chain is built from TRBV28 and TRBJ1-1; D remains unclear. The sequence derives from a woman younger than 30 who had been exposed to COVID-19. DNA for the CDR3: TGTGCCAGCAGTTTCGTTGGGTTTCTCGGGGAGCGACAAATGAACACTGAAGCTTTCTTT. It codes for CASSFVGFLGERQMNTEAFF. The variable domain in full, completed from reference TRBV28 and TRBJ1-1, reads DVKVTQSSRYLVKRTGEKVFLECVQDMDHENMFWYRQDPGLGLRLIYFSYDVKMKEKGDIPEGYSVSREKKERFSLILESASTNQTSMYLCASSFVGFLGERQMNTEAFFGQGTRLTVV.